The text below deals with one T cell receptor beta chain. What it binds is not known. The sample has other DNA sequences that encode this CDR3 too. Analyses pooled second doses at about 4 or about 12 weeks. Sequencing was performed with immunoSEQ multiplex PCR; in TCRdb, only in-frame clones are kept and a portion is missing. The table records 150,000 to 200,000 clones, roughly nine tenths of them present only once. V shed 5 bases and J shed 0 bases, with 2 bases lying between them. There are 13 residues in the CDR3. Germline CDR1 MNHEY, CDR2 SMNVEV (reference sequence). This sample stems from a study of T cell responses to AZD1222 COVID-19 vaccine. Notes on the study in general: Spike regions recognized by vaccine-associated CD4 TCRs spanned the protein, led by 160-218 and 743-854. Two AZD1222 administrations were followed by greater Spike-specific TCR breadth and depth. Mostly white British, mostly female donors; authors suggested clonal diversity may be underestimated.

The sample here was peripheral blood, taken 28 days after the second AZD1222 dose. This clonotype was sampled from an adult who received the AZD1222 COVID-19 vaccine. The chain has TRBV27 and TRBJ1-6; D is undetermined. This CDR3 is CASSLSYNSPLHF. The DNA for the CDR3 is TGTGCCAGCAGTCTCTCCTATAATTCACCCCTCCACTTT.